The source of this T cell receptor (beta chain) is a study of blood T cell repertoires in COVID-19 (dated by TCRdb to the early 2020s). Concerning the study at large: The collaborator samples originated in the United States, Italy and Spain and spanned the acute and convalescent phases of COVID-19. The material from the prospective study consisted of cDNA or gDNA derived from T cells, B-cell-depleted T cells, or PBMCs. Subjects who had been exposed to COVID-19, were actively infected with it, or had recovered from it provided the deeply sampled blood TCRbeta repertoires that made up the dataset. The repertoires were released in a freely available public database intended as a resource for research on the immune response to SARS-CoV-2. The samples were drawn from the first 160 participants of the ongoing ImmuneRACE study and from 1,200 or so subjects provided by 6 global collaborators. Sample metadata almost always included a de-identified subject ID, COVID-19 status, age in years and sex. Where HLA class I and class II types were available, the types were taken from metadata supplied by the sample provider, not from assay-based typing. The investigation overall reported the following: The quantity of clinical and demographic metadata differed by source and by participant and was supplied without curation.

TCRbeta CDR3 regions were amplified from genomic DNA using the immunoSEQ Assay, a bias-controlled multiplex PCR. As for the original processing: The number of nucleated cells in each sample was estimated by amplification of reference gene primers within the assay. Sequence reads were collapsed and filtered to measure the absolute abundance of every unique TCRbeta CDR3 rearrangement. For each sample, productive Simpson clonality was calculated as the square root of Simpson's diversity index across productive rearrangements. Held by TCRdb, this immuneACCESS table contains in-frame sequences only and omits some clones. Under half of the omission traces to an unresolved V gene where checked; the cause of the rest is unknown. V and J calls and clone size are given by that table; D and trimming were obtained from the DNA. The sample table contains about 260,000 clones; only one count was recorded for over 80% of them. 0.85% to 0.9% of the sample is in the top ten clones.

This clone was detected only once. Its antigen is still unknown. No base quality values were provided; no much bigger clone lies one nucleotide off. The CDR1 and CDR2 encoded by the germline V gene (reference sequence) are LNHNV and YYDKDF. Trimming removed 5 bases from V and 3 bases from J, leaving 19 bases between the germline ends. Including cysteine and phenylalanine, the CDR3 has 16 amino acids. The entry retains the CDR3 DNA only, 48 bases that are in frame from base 1. In the prospective study, participants were about 18 to 90 years old, resided in 24 geographic areas of the United States, and were enrolled through a virtual design. Cohort assignment in the prospective study relied on participant-reported clinical history from a screening survey and a study questionnaire. Exposed participants were defined as having been in contact with someone with a PCR-confirmed or clinician-diagnosed COVID-19 case within 2 weeks of study entry. Mobile phlebotomists in the prospective study collected whole blood, serum and a nasopharyngeal or oropharyngeal swab from every participant. Participants in the prospective study had the option to provide additional blood draws and questionnaires over an approximately 2-month period. Blood samples from the prospective study were shipped frozen or at room temperature prior to DNA extraction.

Input material: PBMCs or T cells enriched from blood (not recorded which). The chain links TRBV15 with TRBJ2-5, with TRBD2 as a weak D call on 6 bases. The clonotype originates from a man aged 50 to 60 who had been exposed to COVID-19. The CDR3 reads as follows: CATSGGTYGGKETQYF. The bases read TGTGCCACCAGCGGCGGGACCTATGGTGGGAAAGAGACCCAGTACTTC.